Each of the 10 T cell receptor beta chains below was sequenced from the same sample in a study of blood T cells in healthy people across ages. Sample-barcoded 5' priming and a J-beta primer mix drove a second PCR of roughly 7 to 11 cycles. TCRdb reprocessed the 5' RACE reads with MiXCR, giving one entry per CDR3 protein. The sample gives 1 million or so distinct CDR3 sequences, more than 35% of which show up once; over 15% is in the top ten. The sequencing input was blood. The receptor set was obtained from a woman aged 60-70 years in good health.

This chain connects TRBV6-5 to TRBJ2-5; D is possibly TRBD1 or TRBD2 (6 bases each). Trimming pared 10 bases from V and 11 bases from J, leaving 26 bases between. CDR1 MNHEY and CDR2 SVGAGI come from the germline V gene. This CDR3 region has 14 residues. This CDR3 reads CATSRGGRGNEQYF. The CDR3 DNA follows: TGTGCCACCTCCCGTGGGGGGCGCGGCAATGAGCAGTACTTC.

The chain has TRBV29-1 and TRBJ2-3; 8 bases map to TRBD2. The germline V gene encodes CDR1 SQVTM and CDR2 ANQGSEA. Trimming removed 3 bases from V and 0 bases from J; junction bases left unmatched: 8. The CDR3 consists of 16 residues. The CDR3 DNA reads as TGCAGCGTTGACGGCCTAGCGGGTATAAGCACAGATACGCAGTATTTT. Translated, it gives CSVDGLAGISTDTQYF.

The chain links TRBV20-1 to TRBJ2-2; no firm D call. With 5 bases removed from V and 8 bases from J, the gap between germline ends came to 21 bases. CDR1 is DFQATT and CDR2 is SNEGSKA in the germline V gene (reference sequence). The length of the CDR3 is 15 residues. The DNA for the CDR3 is TGCAGTGCTCCCCGATCGGGTTCCGGAGTGGGGGAGCTGTTTTTT. It specifies CSAPRSGSGVGELFF.

The chain uses TRBV20-1 and TRBJ2-7; D gene uncertain. CDR3 size: 14 residues. Per germline, CDR1 DFQATT and CDR2 SNEGSKA (reference sequence). V lost 6 bases, J lost 0 bases, and 15 bases lay in between. The CDR3 DNA reads TGCAGTGCCCCACCAGCACCGAGCTCCTACGAGCAGTACTTC. It codes for CSAPPAPSSYEQYF.

The genes are TRBV12-3 or TRBV12-4 and TRBJ1-4, with D possibly TRBD1 on 5 matching bases. V gave up 6 bases and J gave up 4 bases, with 15 bases separating them. The CDR3 runs to 15 residues. CDR3 sequence (DNA): TGTGCCAGCAGCGCTAGCACAGGTGGTAATGAAAAACTGTTTTTT. Translated: CASSASTGGNEKLFF.

This clonotype was seen only a few times. This chain connects TRBV2 to TRBJ2-5; 7 bases map to TRBD2. Germline CDR1 is SNHLY and CDR2 is FYNNEI. The CDR3 runs to 15 residues. The trim removed 1 base at V and 5 bases at J, leaving 7 bases unmatched. The CDR3 bases are TGTGCCAGCAGTGAAGGTGTGGGAGGGCCGGAGACCCAGTACTTC. Amino acids: CASSEGVGGPETQYF.

This clonotype was seen at least ten times. This chain joins TRBV27 and TRBJ2-1, with 11 bases identical to TRBD2. Germline trimming cut 5 bases from V and 3 bases from J; bases unmatched to any gene: 3. Germline-derived CDR1 and CDR2 are MNHEY and SMNVEV (reference sequence). The CDR3 runs to 15 residues. Here the CDR3 reads CASSRLAGGYNEQFF. In nucleotides, the CDR3 is TGTGCCAGCAGTCGCCTAGCGGGAGGCTACAATGAGCAGTTCTTC.

The chain is built from TRBV29-1 and TRBJ1-2; D ambiguous. The V and J ends lost 5 bases and 3 bases respectively, with 10 bases between them. Germline values: CDR1 SQVTM, CDR2 ANQGSEA. This CDR3 has 12 amino acids. The CDR3, as DNA: TGCAGCGTTTTGGGGTCTGACTATGGCTACACCTTC. This translates into CSVLGSDYGYTF.

A single count supports this clonotype. The CDR3 sequence: CSARYRANYEQYF. The CDR3 bases are TGCAGTGCTAGATACCGGGCCAATTACGAGCAGTACTTC. The chain couples TRBV20-1 to TRBJ2-7; no clear D. The germline V gene has CDR1 DFQATT and CDR2 SNEGSKA (reference sequence). The CDR3 sequence is 13 residues long. V dropped 2 bases and J dropped 4 bases, with 12 bases sitting between them.

V and J are TRBV11-2 and TRBJ2-7; 7 bases agree with TRBD1. Losses at the gene ends were 5 bases for V and 3 bases for J; bases not matched to a gene: 10. This CDR3 is built from 15 residues. In germline, CDR1 is SGHAT, CDR2 FQNNGV. CDR3 sequence reads: CASSPGSRTGYEQYF. CDR3 sequence (DNA): TGTGCCAGCAGCCCAGGCAGCAGGACAGGCTACGAGCAGTACTTC.